These 28 T cell receptor beta chains were all obtained from the same sample, sequenced in a study of blood T cell repertoires in COVID-19 (dated by TCRdb to about 2020). Library prep was done by the immunoSEQ multiplex PCR assay. TCRdb holds this immuneACCESS table with in-frame rearrangements only. Some clones are missing; in checked studies, unresolved V genes explain under half, and the rest has no known cause. Here the sample has some 150,000 clones; more than 75% occur a single time. The ten largest clones represent 5% of the sample. The source material was peripheral blood. These TCRs come from a woman in her forties or fifties with acute or convalescent COVID-19.

The chain has TRBV20-1 and TRBJ2-1; 10 bases match TRBD2. Germline V gives CDR1 DFQATT, CDR2 SNEGSKA (reference sequence). Trimming took 3 bases from V and 2 from J; bases not matched to a gene: 7. The CDR3 is made up of 16 amino acids. CDR3 sequence: CSASRASGGAYNEQFF. CDR3 DNA: TGCAGTGCTAGTCGAGCTAGCGGGGGAGCCTACAATGAGCAGTTCTTC.

V gene TRBV29-1 combines with J gene TRBJ2-5; 7 nucleotides align to TRBD2. CDR1 SQVTM and CDR2 ANQGSEA come from the germline V gene. The length of the CDR3 is 14 residues. The V gene end was trimmed by 7 bases and the J gene end by 4 bases; junction bases not matched to a gene: 12. CDR3 in amino acids: CSGRAGVQGETQYF. The CDR3 DNA follows: TGCAGCGGGAGGGCGGGGGTACAAGGAGAGACCCAGTACTTC. The variable domain in full, completed from reference TRBV29-1 and TRBJ2-5, reads SAVISQKPSRDICQRGTSLTIQCQVDSQVTMMFWYRQQPGQSLTLIATANQGSEATYESGFVIDKFPISRPNLTFSTLTVSNMSPEDSSIYLCSGRAGVQGETQYFGPGTRLLVL.

V and J are TRBV6-5 and TRBJ1-1; 7 nucleotides align to TRBD1. V was pared by 10 bases and J by 1 base, with 6 bases of the junction left unmatched. This CDR3 spans 13 amino acids. Germline CDR1 is MNHEY and CDR2 is SVGAGI. Written as DNA, the CDR3 is TGTGCCACCCCACGGACAGGGAACACTGAAGCTTTCTTT. This encodes CATPRTGNTEAFF.

The chain employs TRBV27 and TRBJ2-7, with TRBD1 matching over 7 bases. V shed 3 bases and J 4 bases; nucleotides not matched to a gene: 3. The CDR3 has 13 residues. CDR1 and CDR2 (germline): MNHEY, SMNVEV (reference sequence). The CDR3 spells CASSLTGSYEQYF. CDR3 in DNA: TGTGCCAGCAGTTTGACAGGGAGTTACGAGCAGTACTTC.

This chain links TRBV19 with TRBJ1-1, with unresolved D. CDR1 is LNHDA and CDR2 is SQIVND in the germline V gene (reference sequence). Trimming removed 5 bases at V and 3 bases at J, with 10 bases between. The CDR3 spans 13 residues. The CDR3: CASSLRIYTEAFF. The CDR3 DNA reads TGTGCCAGTAGTCTGCGAATCTACACTGAAGCTTTCTTT.

This clone showed up just a few times. This chain links TRBV4-3 with TRBJ2-2; TRBD2 matches at 8 bases. Germline V gives CDR1 LGHNA, CDR2 YSLEER. CDR3 size: 17 residues. V shed 0 bases and J 2 bases; nucleotides not matched to a gene: 5. The CDR3 region has the DNA TGCGCCAGCAGCCAAGATCCAGCGGGGGCCAACACCGGGGAGCTGTTTTTT. Protein: CASSQDPAGANTGELFF.

The chain employs TRBV9 and TRBJ1-3, with D possibly TRBD1 on 6 matching bases. CDR1 SGDLS and CDR2 YYNGEE come from the germline V gene. This CDR3 is 14 amino acids long. V lost 6 bases to trimming and J lost 2 bases, with 12 bases between them. This CDR3 is CASTRPGAGNTIYF. The DNA for the CDR3 is TGTGCCAGCACCCGTCCAGGGGCTGGAAACACCATATATTTT.

The chain links TRBV28 to TRBJ2-5; D uncertain. The germline V and J ends were trimmed by 4 bases and 1 base, with 10 bases remaining between them. This CDR3 has 14 residues. The germline V gene encodes CDR1 MDHEN and CDR2 SYDVKM. CDR3 protein: CASSSDTAQETQYF. DNA of the CDR3: TGTGCCAGCAGTTCAGACACAGCCCAAGAGACCCAGTACTTC.

V is TRBV4-2 and J is TRBJ1-2; D remains unclear. This CDR3 is 13 amino acids long. CDR1 and CDR2 (germline): LGHNA, YNFKEQ. V was clipped by 2 bases and J by 5 bases, with 9 bases between them. CDR3 amino acids: CASSQQREYGYTF. Written as DNA, the CDR3 is TGTGCCAGCAGCCAACAGCGGGAATATGGCTACACCTTC.

V and J are TRBV25-1 and TRBJ1-1; D is perhaps TRBD1 (6 bases). The germline CDR1 and CDR2 sequences are MGHDK and SYGVNS. V was cut by 6 bases and J by 1 base, with 15 bases left in between. CDR3 size: 15 residues. The CDR3 DNA sequence: TGTGCCAGCAGCGAAGAACAGGGACGGAACACTGAAGCTTTCTTT. Translation: CASSEEQGRNTEAFF.

Only one count was recorded for this clone. This chain connects TRBV19 to TRBJ2-5, with a possible D match to TRBD2 (6 bases). The CDR3 is made up of 13 amino acids. V shed 6 bases and J shed 5 bases, with 13 bases lying between them. Germline assignment: CDR1 LNHDA and CDR2 SQIVND (reference sequence). CDR3 coding DNA: TGTGCCAGTAGGACCGGGACTTCGGAGACCCAGTACTTC. As protein: CASRTGTSETQYF.

The CDR3 reads CASSFPYPGQNSNYGYTF. The CDR3 bases are TGTGCCAGTAGTTTCCCATACCCGGGACAGAATTCTAACTATGGCTACACCTTC. The J gene is TRBJ1-2, the V gene TRBV19, with TRBD1 identical over 7 bases. The CDR3 spans 18 residues. The germline gives CDR1 LNHDA, CDR2 SQIVND (reference sequence). The trim removed 5 bases at V and 0 bases at J, leaving 15 bases unmatched.

The rearrangement links TRBV6-6 to TRBJ1-4, with D unresolved. Germline CDR1 is MNHNY and CDR2 is SVGAGI (reference sequence). This CDR3 comprises 13 residues. V lost 2 bases to trimming and J lost 7 bases, with 8 bases between them. The CDR3 DNA sequence: TGTGCCAGCAGTTACGGTGCGGGTGAAAAACTGTTTTTT. Protein sequence: CASSYGAGEKLFF.

This sequence joins TRBV28 and TRBJ2-2; D perhaps matches TRBD1 (5 bases). The CDR3 is 14 residues long. CDR1 is MDHEN, CDR2 SYDVKM, per germline. Trimming took off 2 bases at V and 7 bases at J, with 11 bases between the two ends. The DNA for the CDR3 is TGTGCCAGCAGTTTACCCAGGGTTGGCGGGGAGCTGTTTTTT. Translation: CASSLPRVGGELFF.

About this clone itself: Distinct nucleotide sequences in the sample also encode this CDR3. The CDR3 is CASSSGGGYTF. DNA for the CDR3: TGTGCCAGCAGCTCAGGGGGTGGCTACACCTTC. V usage is TRBV12-3 or TRBV12-4 and J usage is TRBJ1-2; 7 bases are a match to TRBD1. Trimming took 6 bases from V and 7 from J; bases not matched to a gene: 2. This CDR3 has 11 residues.

The V and J genes are TRBV7-9 and TRBJ1-1; tentative D call: TRBD1 (6 bases). V gave up 4 bases and J gave up 6 bases, with 15 bases separating them. CDR1 is SEHNR and CDR2 is FQNEAQ in the germline V gene (reference sequence). This CDR3 region has 14 residues. The CDR3 DNA follows: TGTGCCAGCAGCTCCTGGACAGTAACCCCTGAAGCTTTCTTT. It specifies CASSSWTVTPEAFF. The full variable domain, rest sourced from reference TRBV7-9 and TRBJ1-1, is DTGVSQNPRHKITKRGQNVTFRCDPISEHNRLYWYRQTLGQGPEFLTYFQNEAQLEKSRLLSDRFSAERPKGSFSTLEIQRTEQGDSAMYLCASSSWTVTPEAFFGQGTRLTVV.

V usage is TRBV5-6 and J usage is TRBJ1-1, with D unclear. Trimming took off 1 base at V and 8 bases at J, with 6 bases between the two ends. Germline values: CDR1 SGHDT, CDR2 YYEEEE. The CDR3 is 11 amino acids. The CDR3 nucleotides read TGTGCCAGCAGCTTGAGAGGGGAAGCTTTCTTT. It encodes CASSLRGEAFF. Full variable domain (remainder filled in from reference TRBV5-6 and TRBJ1-1): DAGVTQSPTHLIKTRGQQVTLRCSPKSGHDTVSWYQQALGQGPQFIFQYYEEEERQRGNFPDRFSGHQFPNYSSELNVNALLLGDSALYLCASSLRGEAFFGQGTRLTVV.

The chain employs TRBV11-2 and TRBJ1-1; 7 bases map to TRBD1. V was pared by 4 bases and J by 2 bases, with 4 bases of the junction left unmatched. The CDR3 is made up of 14 amino acids. Germline V gene data show CDR1 as SGHAT and CDR2 as FQNNGV. The DNA of the CDR3 is TGTGCCAGCAGCTCACAGGGGTCCAACACTGAAGCTTTCTTT. Translation: CASSSQGSNTEAFF. The variable domain in full, completed from reference TRBV11-2 and TRBJ1-1, reads EAGVAQSPRYKIIEKRQSVAFWCNPISGHATLYWYQQILGQGPKLLIQFQNNGVVDDSQLPKDRFSAERLKGVDSTLKIQPAKLEDSAVYLCASSSQGSNTEAFFGQGTRLTVV.

The genes are TRBV7-6 and TRBJ2-3; TRBD2 might be the D (6 bases). V gave up 5 bases and J gave up 3 bases, with 15 bases separating them. Germline assignment: CDR1 SGHVS and CDR2 FNYEAQ. The CDR3 has 15 residues. The CDR3 DNA follows: TGTGCCAGCAGCCAGACCCGCGGAGGGACAGATACGCAGTATTTT. Translation gives CASSQTRGGTDTQYF.

A few counts support this clone. The rearrangement joins TRBV12-3 or TRBV12-4 to TRBJ1-2; D is uncertain. This CDR3 spans 12 amino acids. Trimming took 11 bases from V and 4 from J, leaving 14 bases between them. CDR3 sequence (DNA): TGTGCCTACGACCGGTCTAGCTATGGCTACACCTTC. Translation gives CAYDRSSYGYTF.

This clone was found a few times. This chain uses TRBV29-1 with TRBJ2-3; 10 positions agree with TRBD2. J was trimmed by 3 bases and V by 6 bases; bases with no gene match: 9. CDR3 length equals 15 residues. From germline, CDR1 is SQVTM and CDR2 ANQGSEA. The CDR3 loop reads CSVSGGAYGTDTQYF. As DNA, the CDR3 is TGCAGCGTAAGCGGGGGGGCCTATGGGACAGATACGCAGTATTTT.

The genes are TRBV14 and TRBJ1-1; D not certain. The CDR3 has 13 amino acids. Germline V lookup: CDR1 SGHDN, CDR2 FVKESK. V lost 6 bases and J 2 bases, leaving 10 bases between the germline ends. The CDR3 DNA follows: TGTGCCAGCAGGCCTAATCTTAACACTGAAGCTTTCTTT. Translating it yields CASRPNLNTEAFF.

In this sample, this clone turned up once. V is TRBV9 and J is TRBJ1-2, with D hard to call. The V gene lost 3 bases and the J gene lost 4 bases, with 16 bases spanning the gap. The CDR3 totals 15 residues. Germline V gene sequence: CDR1 SGDLS, CDR2 YYNGEE. CDR3 sequence (DNA): TGTGCCAGCAGCGGTGGACTGGGCGGCACCTATGGCTACACCTTC. It translates to CASSGGLGGTYGYTF.

This sequence joins TRBV28 and TRBJ1-2; tentative D call: TRBD1 (6 bases). The CDR3 runs 13 residues. Germline CDR1 reads MDHEN; CDR2 reads SYDVKM. Between the trimmed V and J ends, which lost 7 bases and 4 bases, there was a span of 13 bases. The CDR3 loop reads CASTAGVIYGYTF. CDR3 DNA: TGTGCCAGCACGGCAGGGGTTATCTATGGCTACACCTTC.

The rearrangement joins TRBV5-1 to TRBJ1-1; a weak D match, TRBD1 (5 bases). Germline lookup yields CDR1 SGHRS and CDR2 YFSETQ. Between the trimmed V and J ends, which lost 2 bases and 11 bases, there was a span of 19 bases. CDR3 length: 14 amino acids. As DNA, the CDR3 is TGCGCCAGCAGCTTCGATTTCATTGGGGACTCCGCTTTCTTT. Translating it yields CASSFDFIGDSAFF.

With respect to this clone: The same CDR3 is also encoded by other DNA sequences in this sample. The gene calls are TRBV4-3 and TRBJ1-5; possible D gene TRBD1, 6 bases. The V and J ends lost 0 bases and 10 bases respectively, with 10 bases between them. Germline V gene lookup returns CDR1 LGHNA and CDR2 YSLEER. The CDR3 has 13 residues. Here the CDR3 DNA reads TGCGCCAGCAGCCAAGATCGGGGACAACCCCAGCATTTT. It encodes CASSQDRGQPQHF.

The gene calls are TRBV7-9 and TRBJ1-1, with 7 bases fitting TRBD1. The CDR3 consists of 15 residues. The V and J ends lost 6 bases and 2 bases, in that order; junction bases with no gene match: 9. Germline CDR1 is SEHNR and CDR2 is FQNEAQ (reference sequence). CDR3: CASRLTGSENTEAFF. The CDR3 bases are TGTGCCAGCAGACTGACAGGGAGTGAAAACACTGAAGCTTTCTTT.

The CDR3 coding sequence is TGTGCCAGCAGCTTCAACAGGGGGTTCTCTGGAAACACCATATATTTT. Its protein product is CASSFNRGFSGNTIYF. This chain uses TRBV7-2 with TRBJ1-3; 8 bases match TRBD1. V gave up 3 bases and J gave up 0 bases; unmatched junction bases: 4. CDR3 size: 16 residues. Per germline, CDR1 SGHTA and CDR2 FQGNSA. The complete variable domain, with remaining parts taken from reference TRBV7-2 and TRBJ1-3, reads GAGVSQSPSNKVTEKGKDVELRCDPISGHTALYWYRQSLGQGLEFLIYFQGNSAPDKSGLPSDRFSAERTGGSVSTLTIQRTQQEDSAVYLCASSFNRGFSGNTIYFGEGSWLTVV.